This entry lists 9 T cell receptor beta chains sequenced from one sample in a study of blood T cells in healthy people across ages. Through a sample-barcoded 5' primer and a J-beta primer mix, a second PCR was run for 7 to 11 cycles. In TCRdb, the 5' RACE reads were re-called with MiXCR into one record per CDR3 protein. The sample lists about 1.7 million distinct CDR3 sequences; 28% were seen once. The sequencing sample was made of blood. All receptors derive from a woman aged 30 to 39 in good health.

This clonotype was seen a few times. J is TRBJ2-1 and V is TRBV20-1, with 8 nucleotides matching TRBD2. This CDR3 is built from 15 residues. Unmatched junction bases numbered 11, after V lost 1 base and J lost 9 bases. Per the germline V gene, CDR1 is DFQATT and CDR2 is SNEGSKA (reference sequence). The CDR3 region has the DNA TGCAGTGCTAGAGCGGGTAGCGGGGACGGGTTTGAGCAGTTCTTC. Translation: CSARAGSGDGFEQFF.

This clonotype was counted ten times or more. CDR3 in DNA: TGTGCCACCAGCAGAGGGGGACTAGCGGGATTTGCGGAGACCCAGTACTTC. Translating gives CATSRGGLAGFAETQYF. The V and J genes are TRBV15 and TRBJ2-5; 13 nucleotides match TRBD2. V gave up 1 base and J gave up 5 bases; unmatched junction bases: 7. The germline gives CDR1 LNHNV, CDR2 YYDKDF (reference sequence). The CDR3 is made up of 17 amino acids.

The chain employs TRBV19 and TRBJ2-7; no reliable D call. Germline V gene sequence: CDR1 LNHDA, CDR2 SQIVND (reference sequence). Trimming cost V 3 bases and J 3 bases, with 12 bases left between them. This CDR3 has 14 residues. DNA for the CDR3: TGTGCCAGTAGTATTCCCGGGCCAGGCTACGAGCAGTACTTC. It yields the protein CASSIPGPGYEQYF.

In this sample, this clonotype turned up a few times. This chain joins TRBV4-1 and TRBJ2-1; 10 nucleotides match TRBD2. The CDR3 length is 15 residues. J lost 6 bases, V lost 4 bases, and 6 bases had no gene match. CDR1 and CDR2 (germline): MGHRA, YSYEKL. The CDR3 DNA reads as TGCGCCAGCAGCCTCAAGCCTAGCGGGGGCAATGAGCAGTTCTTC. This codes for CASSLKPSGGNEQFF.

This clonotype turned up a few times. The chain recombines TRBV14 with TRBJ2-1; D might be TRBD2 (6 bases). CDR3 size: 15 residues. Looked up from germline, CDR1 is SGHDN and CDR2 is FVKESK. Trimming left V 5 bases short and J 5 bases short, with 16 bases between. As DNA, the CDR3 is TGTGCCAGCAGCGAGAACGGGAGACCCCACAATGAGCAGTTCTTC. As protein: CASSENGRPHNEQFF.

The chain employs TRBV5-1 and TRBJ2-7; TRBD1 matches at 9 bases. V lost 3 bases and J lost 4; bases outside the gene matches: 5. The CDR3 contains 14 residues. Germline CDR1 and CDR2: SGHRS and YFSETQ. CDR3 DNA sequence: TGCGCCAGCAGCTGGACAGGGGAGGGATACGAGCAGTACTTC. Amino acid sequence: CASSWTGEGYEQYF.

The sample holds one count of this clonotype. This clone may be a read error of a much larger clone one base away. V gene TRBV10-3 combines with J gene TRBJ2-3; a weak D match, TRBD2 (7 bases). CDR3 length equals 14 residues. The germline gives CDR1 ENHRY, CDR2 SYGVKD. CDR3 sequence (DNA): TGTGCCATCAGGCGGGGGCCTAGCACAGATACGCGGTATTTT. Translating it yields CAIRRGPSTDTRYF.

CDR3 in amino acids: CASRLGLGRGIQYF. The CDR3 nucleotides read TGTGCCAGCAGACTCGGACTGGGCAGGGGAATTCAGTACTTC. This rearrangement joins TRBV12-3 or TRBV12-4 to TRBJ2-4; perhaps TRBD1 as D (6 bases). The CDR3 has 14 residues. Trimming took off 6 bases at V and 10 bases at J, with 19 bases between the two ends.

The V call is TRBV20-1, the J call TRBJ2-2, with unresolved D. Looked up from germline, CDR1 is DFQATT and CDR2 is SNEGSKA (reference sequence). Trimming took off 4 bases at V and 0 bases at J, with 6 bases between the two ends. The CDR3 is 13 residues long. The CDR3 sequence: CSAIVPNTGELFF. CDR3 coding DNA: TGCAGTGCTATCGTCCCGAACACCGGGGAGCTGTTTTTT.